Described below is a single TCR beta chain sequence and its context. Its antigen is still unknown. This sample is part of a study of OX40 agonist ivuxolimab in advanced cancers. The study's findings and limits: Among the lowest peripheral clonal expansion occurred in 0.1-3.0 mg/kg partial responders.

The assay was immunoSEQ multiplex PCR, and TCRdb's table has in-frame clones only and misses some. The sample has around 67,000 clones; approximately 85% are singletons. Trimming stripped 4 bases from V and 6 bases from J, with 13 bases between. CDR3 length: 12 amino acids. CDR1 and CDR2 from the germline V gene are GTSNPN and SVGIG (reference sequence). The chain is built from TRBV30 and TRBJ2-7; the D gene is possibly TRBD2 (7 bases). The source was CD4+ or CD8+ T cells sorted from blood, collected in a trial of the OX40 agonist ivuxolimab. The sequence was obtained from an adult with an advanced solid tumor such as melanoma, head and neck, liver or kidney cancer. CDR3 protein: CAWTWGGGEQYF. CDR3 DNA: TGTGCCTGGACCTGGGGGGGCGGCGAGCAGTACTTC.